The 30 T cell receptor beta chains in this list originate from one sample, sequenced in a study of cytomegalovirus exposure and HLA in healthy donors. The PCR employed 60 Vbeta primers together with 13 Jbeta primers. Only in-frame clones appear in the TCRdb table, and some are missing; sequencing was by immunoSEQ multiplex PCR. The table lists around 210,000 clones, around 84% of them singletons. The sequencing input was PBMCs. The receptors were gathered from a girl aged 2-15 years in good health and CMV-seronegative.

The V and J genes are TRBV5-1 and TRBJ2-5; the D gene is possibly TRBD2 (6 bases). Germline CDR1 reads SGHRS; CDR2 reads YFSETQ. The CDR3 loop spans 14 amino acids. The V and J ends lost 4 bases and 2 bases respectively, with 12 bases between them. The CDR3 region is CASSPFAGQETQYF. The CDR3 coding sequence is TGCGCCAGCAGCCCCTTCGCGGGACAAGAGACCCAGTACTTC.

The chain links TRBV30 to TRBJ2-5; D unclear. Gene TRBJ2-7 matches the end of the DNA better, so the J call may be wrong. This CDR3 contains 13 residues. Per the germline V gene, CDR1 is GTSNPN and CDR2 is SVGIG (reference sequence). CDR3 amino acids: CAWSGLARGEQYF. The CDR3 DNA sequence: TGTGCCTGGAGCGGCTTAGCAAGAGGCGAGCAGTACTTC.

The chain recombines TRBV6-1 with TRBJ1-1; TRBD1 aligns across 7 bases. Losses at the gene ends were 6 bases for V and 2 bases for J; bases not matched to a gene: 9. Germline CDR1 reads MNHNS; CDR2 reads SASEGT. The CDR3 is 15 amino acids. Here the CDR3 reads CASRAGGGGNTEAFF. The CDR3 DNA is TGTGCCAGCAGGGCAGGAGGGGGCGGAAACACTGAAGCTTTCTTT.

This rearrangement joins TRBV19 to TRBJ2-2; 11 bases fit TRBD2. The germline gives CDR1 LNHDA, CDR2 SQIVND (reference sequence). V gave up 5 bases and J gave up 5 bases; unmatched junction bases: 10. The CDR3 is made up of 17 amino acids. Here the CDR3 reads CASSLGLLAGATGELFF. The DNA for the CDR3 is TGTGCCAGTAGTCTTGGGTTACTAGCGGGAGCTACCGGGGAGCTGTTTTTT. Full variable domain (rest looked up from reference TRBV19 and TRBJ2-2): DGGITQSPKYLFRKEGQNVTLSCEQNLNHDAMYWYRQDPGQGLRLIYYSQIVNDFQKGDIAEGYSVSREKKESFPLTVTSAQKNPTAFYLCASSLGLLAGATGELFFGEGSRLTVL.

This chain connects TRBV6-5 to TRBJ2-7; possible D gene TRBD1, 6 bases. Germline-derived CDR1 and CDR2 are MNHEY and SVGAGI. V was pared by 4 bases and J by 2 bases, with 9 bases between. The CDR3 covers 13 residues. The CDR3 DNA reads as TGTGCCAGCAGTTTCGGGACAACCTACGAGCAGTACTTC. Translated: CASSFGTTYEQYF.

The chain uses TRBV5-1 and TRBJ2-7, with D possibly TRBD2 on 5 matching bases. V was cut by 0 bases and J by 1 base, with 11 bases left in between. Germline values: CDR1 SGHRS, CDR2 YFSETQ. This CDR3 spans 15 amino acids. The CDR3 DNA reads TGCGCCAGCAGCTTGGGACGTAGCGCATCCTACGAGCAGTACTTC. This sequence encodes CASSLGRSASYEQYF.

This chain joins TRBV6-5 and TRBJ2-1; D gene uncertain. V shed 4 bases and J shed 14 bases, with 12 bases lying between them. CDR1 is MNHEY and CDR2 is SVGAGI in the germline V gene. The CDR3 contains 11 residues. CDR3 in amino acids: CASSSQYSEFF. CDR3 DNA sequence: TGTGCCAGCAGTTCCCAGTACAGTGAGTTCTTC.

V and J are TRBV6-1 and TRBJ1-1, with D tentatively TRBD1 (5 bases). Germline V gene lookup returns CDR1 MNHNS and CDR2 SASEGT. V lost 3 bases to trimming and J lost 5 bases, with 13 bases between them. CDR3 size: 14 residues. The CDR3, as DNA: TGTGCCAGCAGTGAGGGAGGGGTTGGGACTGAAGCTTTCTTT. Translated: CASSEGGVGTEAFF.

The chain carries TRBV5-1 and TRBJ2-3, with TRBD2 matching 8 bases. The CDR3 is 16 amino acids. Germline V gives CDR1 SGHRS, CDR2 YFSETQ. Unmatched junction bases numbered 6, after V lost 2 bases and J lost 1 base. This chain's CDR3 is CASSFLSGSRTDTQYF. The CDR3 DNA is TGCGCCAGCAGCTTCCTGAGCGGGAGCCGCACAGATACGCAGTATTTT.

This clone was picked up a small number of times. The CDR3 reads CASSVSTGGLSEAFF. CDR3 nucleotides: TGTGCCAGCAGTGTTTCGACGGGGGGCCTTTCTGAAGCTTTCTTT. V usage is TRBV2 and J usage is TRBJ1-1; D possibly corresponds to TRBD1 (6 bases). Trimming took off 4 bases at V and 6 bases at J, with 18 bases between the two ends. The CDR3 covers 15 residues. CDR1 is SNHLY, CDR2 FYNNEI, per germline.

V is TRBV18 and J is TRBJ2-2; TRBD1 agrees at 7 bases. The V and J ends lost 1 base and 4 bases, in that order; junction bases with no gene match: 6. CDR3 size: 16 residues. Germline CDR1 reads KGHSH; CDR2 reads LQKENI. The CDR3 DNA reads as TGTGCCAGCTCACCACAGGGGGCCCGATTCACCGGGGAGCTGTTTTTT. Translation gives CASSPQGARFTGELFF. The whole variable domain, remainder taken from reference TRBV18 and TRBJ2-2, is NAGVMQNPRHLVRRRGQEARLRCSPMKGHSHVYWYRQLPEEGLKFMVYLQKENIIDESGMPKERFSAEFPKEGPSILRIQQVVRGDSAAYFCASSPQGARFTGELFFGEGSRLTVL.

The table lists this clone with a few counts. CDR3 DNA sequence: TGTGCCAGCAGGGCGAGGGGAGCGGGTAATGAAAAACTGTTTTTT. This translates into CASRARGAGNEKLFF. The chain couples TRBV6-6 to TRBJ1-4; D might be TRBD1 (5 bases). The V and J ends lost 6 bases and 4 bases respectively, with 15 bases between them. The CDR3 length is 15 residues. Germline CDR1 is MNHNY and CDR2 is SVGAGI (reference sequence).

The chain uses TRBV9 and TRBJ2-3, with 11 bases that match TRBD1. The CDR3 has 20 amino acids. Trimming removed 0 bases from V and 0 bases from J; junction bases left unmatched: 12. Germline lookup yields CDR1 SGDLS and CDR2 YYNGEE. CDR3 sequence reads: CASSVEARTGGPKSTDTQYF. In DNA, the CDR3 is TGTGCCAGCAGCGTAGAGGCGAGGACAGGGGGCCCAAAAAGCACAGATACGCAGTATTTT.

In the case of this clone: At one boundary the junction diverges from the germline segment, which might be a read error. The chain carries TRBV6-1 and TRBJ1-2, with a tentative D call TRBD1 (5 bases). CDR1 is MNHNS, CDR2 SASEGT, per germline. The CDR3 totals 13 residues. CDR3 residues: CASLVGGTWVVLF. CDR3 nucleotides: TGTGCCAGCCTGGTGGGGGGGACGTGGGTTGTTCTCTTC.

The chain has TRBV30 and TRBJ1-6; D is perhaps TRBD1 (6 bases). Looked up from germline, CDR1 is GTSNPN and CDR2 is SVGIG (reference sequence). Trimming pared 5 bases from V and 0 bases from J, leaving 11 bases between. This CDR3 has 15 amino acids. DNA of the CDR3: TGTGCCTGGTTAAAACAGGGCTCCTATAATTCACCCCTCCACTTT. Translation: CAWLKQGSYNSPLHF.

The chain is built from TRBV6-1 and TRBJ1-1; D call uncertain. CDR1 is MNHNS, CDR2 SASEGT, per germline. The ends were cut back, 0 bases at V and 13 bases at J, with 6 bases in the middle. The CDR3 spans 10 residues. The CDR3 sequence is CASSEALDFF. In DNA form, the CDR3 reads TGTGCCAGCAGTGAAGCGCTAGATTTCTTT.

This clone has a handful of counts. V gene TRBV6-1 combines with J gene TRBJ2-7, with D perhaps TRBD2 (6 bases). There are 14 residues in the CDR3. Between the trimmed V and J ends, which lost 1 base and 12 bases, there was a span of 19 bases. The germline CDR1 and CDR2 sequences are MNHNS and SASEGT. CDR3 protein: CASSEVGRRALVYF. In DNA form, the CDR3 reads TGTGCCAGCAGTGAAGTCGGGAGAAGGGCACTCGTGTACTTC.

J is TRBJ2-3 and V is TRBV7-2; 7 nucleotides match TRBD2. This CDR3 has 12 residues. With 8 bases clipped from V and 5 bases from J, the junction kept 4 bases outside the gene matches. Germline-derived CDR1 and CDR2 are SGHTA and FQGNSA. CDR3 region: CASRDYKDTQYF. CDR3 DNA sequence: TGTGCCAGCCGGGACTACAAAGATACGCAGTATTTT.

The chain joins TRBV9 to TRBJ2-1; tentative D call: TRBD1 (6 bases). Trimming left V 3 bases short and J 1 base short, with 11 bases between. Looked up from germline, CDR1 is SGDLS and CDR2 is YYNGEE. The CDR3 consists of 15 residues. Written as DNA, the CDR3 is TGTGCCAGCAGCGGTAAACAGGGATCCTACAATGAGCAGTTCTTC. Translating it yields CASSGKQGSYNEQFF.

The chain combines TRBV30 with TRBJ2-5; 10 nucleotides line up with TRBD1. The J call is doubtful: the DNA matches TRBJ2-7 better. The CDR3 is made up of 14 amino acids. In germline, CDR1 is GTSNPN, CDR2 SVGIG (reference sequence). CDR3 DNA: TGTGCCTGGAGTTTCGGGACAGGGGCCTACGAGCAGTACTTC. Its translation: CAWSFGTGAYEQYF.

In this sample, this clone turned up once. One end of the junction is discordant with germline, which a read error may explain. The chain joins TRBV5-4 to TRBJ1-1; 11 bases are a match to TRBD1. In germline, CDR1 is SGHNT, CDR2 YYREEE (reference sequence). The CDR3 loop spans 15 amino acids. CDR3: CASSLGQGADTEAFF. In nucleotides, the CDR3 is TGTGCCAGCAGCCTAGGACAGGGGGCTGACACTGAAGCTTTTTTT.

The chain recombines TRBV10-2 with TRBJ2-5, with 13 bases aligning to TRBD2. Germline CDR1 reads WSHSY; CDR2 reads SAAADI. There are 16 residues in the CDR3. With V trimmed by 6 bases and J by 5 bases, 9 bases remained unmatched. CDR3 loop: CASRELLAGGRETQYF. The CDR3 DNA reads TGCGCCAGCAGAGAATTACTAGCGGGGGGGCGTGAGACCCAGTACTTC.

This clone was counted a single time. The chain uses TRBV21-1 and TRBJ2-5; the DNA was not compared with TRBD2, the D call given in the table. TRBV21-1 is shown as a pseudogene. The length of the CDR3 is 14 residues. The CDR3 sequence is CASHKGLAGETQYF. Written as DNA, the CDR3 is TGTGCCAGTCATAAGGGTCTAGCTGGGGAGACCCAGTACTTC.

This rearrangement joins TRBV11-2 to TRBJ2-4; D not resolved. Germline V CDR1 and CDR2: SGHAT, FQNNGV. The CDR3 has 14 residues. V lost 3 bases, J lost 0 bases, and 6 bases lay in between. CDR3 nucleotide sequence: TGTGCCAGCAGCTTTGGGCTAGCCAAAAACATTCAGTACTTC. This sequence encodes CASSFGLAKNIQYF.

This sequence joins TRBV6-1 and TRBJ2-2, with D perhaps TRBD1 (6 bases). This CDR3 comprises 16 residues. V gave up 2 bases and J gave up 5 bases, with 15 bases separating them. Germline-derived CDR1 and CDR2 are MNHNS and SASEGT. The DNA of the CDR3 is TGTGCCAGCAGTGAAACGGCAGGGGCCAGGACCGGGGAGCTGTTTTTT. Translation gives CASSETAGARTGELFF.

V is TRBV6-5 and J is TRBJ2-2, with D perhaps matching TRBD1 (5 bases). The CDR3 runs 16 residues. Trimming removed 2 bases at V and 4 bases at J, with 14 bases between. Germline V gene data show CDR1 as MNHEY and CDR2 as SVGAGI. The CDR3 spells CASSYKPQAVTGELFF. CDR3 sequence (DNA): TGTGCCAGCAGTTACAAGCCACAGGCGGTCACCGGGGAGCTGTTTTTT.

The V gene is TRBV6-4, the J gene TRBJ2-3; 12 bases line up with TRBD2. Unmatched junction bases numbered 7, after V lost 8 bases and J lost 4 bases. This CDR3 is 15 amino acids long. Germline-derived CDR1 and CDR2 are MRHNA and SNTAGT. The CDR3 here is CASASGGAGSDTQYF. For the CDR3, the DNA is TGTGCCAGCGCTAGCGGGGGGGCCGGGTCAGATACGCAGTATTTT.

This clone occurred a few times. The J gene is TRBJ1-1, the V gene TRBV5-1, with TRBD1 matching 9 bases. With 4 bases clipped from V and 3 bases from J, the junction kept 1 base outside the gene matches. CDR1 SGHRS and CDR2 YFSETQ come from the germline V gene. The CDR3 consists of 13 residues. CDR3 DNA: TGCGCCAGCAGCAGGGACAGGGACACTGAAGCTTTCTTT. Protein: CASSRDRDTEAFF.

The CDR3 sequence is CASSLTLAGGPEETQYF. The CDR3 DNA reads TGCGCCAGCAGCCTGACCCTAGCGGGAGGGCCGGAGGAGACCCAGTACTTC. The genes are TRBV5-1 and TRBJ2-5, with 12 bases identical to TRBD2. After removal of 4 bases from V and 5 bases from J, the junction contained 12 bases not matched to a gene. The germline V gene has CDR1 SGHRS and CDR2 YFSETQ. This CDR3 is 17 amino acids long. Combining the CDR3 with reference TRBV5-1 and TRBJ2-5 gives the whole variable domain KAGVTQTPRYLIKTRGQQVTLSCSPISGHRSVSWYQQTPGQGLQFLFEYFSETQRNKGNFPGRFSGRQFSNSRSEMNVSTLELGDSALYLCASSLTLAGGPEETQYFGPGTRLLVL.

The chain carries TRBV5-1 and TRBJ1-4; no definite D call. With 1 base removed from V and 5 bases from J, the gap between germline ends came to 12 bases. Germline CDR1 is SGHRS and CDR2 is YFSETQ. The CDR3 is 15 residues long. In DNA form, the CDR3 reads TGCGCCAGCAGCTTGCAGAGGACGGGGAATGAAAAACTGTTTTTT. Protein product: CASSLQRTGNEKLFF.